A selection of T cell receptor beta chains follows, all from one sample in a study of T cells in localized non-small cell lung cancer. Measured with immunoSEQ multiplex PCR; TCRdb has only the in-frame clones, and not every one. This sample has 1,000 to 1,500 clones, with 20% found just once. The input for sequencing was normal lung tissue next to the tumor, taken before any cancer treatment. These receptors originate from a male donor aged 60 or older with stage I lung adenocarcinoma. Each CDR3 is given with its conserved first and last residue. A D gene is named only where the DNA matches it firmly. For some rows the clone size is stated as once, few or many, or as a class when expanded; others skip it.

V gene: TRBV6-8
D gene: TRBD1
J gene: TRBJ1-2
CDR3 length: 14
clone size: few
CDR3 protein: CASRDTGVNYGYTF
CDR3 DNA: TGTGCCAGCAGGGATACAGGGGTAAACTATGGCTACACCTTC

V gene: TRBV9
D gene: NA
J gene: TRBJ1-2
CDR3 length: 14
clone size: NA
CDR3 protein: CASSRGQTYYGYTF
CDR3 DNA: TGTGCCAGCAGTCGAGGACAGACCTACTATGGCTACACCTTC

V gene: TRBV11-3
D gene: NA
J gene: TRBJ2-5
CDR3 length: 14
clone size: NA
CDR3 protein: CASSFSTPRETQYF
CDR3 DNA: TGTGCCAGCAGCTTTTCGACCCCACGAGAGACCCAGTACTTC

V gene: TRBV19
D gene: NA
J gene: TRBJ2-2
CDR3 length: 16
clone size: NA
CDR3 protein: CASTPRAGGNTGELFF
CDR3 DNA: TGTGCCAGTACCCCGCGGGCAGGCGGAAACACCGGGGAGCTGTTTTTT

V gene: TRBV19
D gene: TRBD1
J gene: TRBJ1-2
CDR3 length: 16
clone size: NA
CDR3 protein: CASSIKPPTGATGYTF
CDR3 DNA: TGTGCCAGTAGTATAAAACCCCCGACAGGGGCAACTGGCTACACCTTC

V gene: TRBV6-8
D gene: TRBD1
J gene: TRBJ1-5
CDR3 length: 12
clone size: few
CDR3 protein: CASSQGEKPQHF
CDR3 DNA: TGTGCCAGCAGTCAGGGGGAGAAGCCCCAGCATTTT

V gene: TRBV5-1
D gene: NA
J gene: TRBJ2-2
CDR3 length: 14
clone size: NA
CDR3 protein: CASSLSIEAGELFF
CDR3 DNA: TGCGCCAGCAGCTTGAGCATAGAGGCCGGGGAGCTGTTTTTT

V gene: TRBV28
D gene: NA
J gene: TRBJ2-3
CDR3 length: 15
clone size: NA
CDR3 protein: CASSLRGYGTDTQYF
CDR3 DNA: TGTGCCAGCAGTTTAAGGGGATATGGCACAGATACGCAGTATTTT

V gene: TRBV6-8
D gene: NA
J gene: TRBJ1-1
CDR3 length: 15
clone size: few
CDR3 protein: CAIRKTGASDTEAFF
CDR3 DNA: TGTGCCATCAGGAAGACAGGAGCCTCGGACACTGAAGCTTTCTTT

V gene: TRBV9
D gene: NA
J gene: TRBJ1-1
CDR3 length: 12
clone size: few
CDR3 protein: CASSVGTEEAFF
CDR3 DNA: TGTGCCAGCAGCGTCGGGACGGAGGAAGCTTTCTTT

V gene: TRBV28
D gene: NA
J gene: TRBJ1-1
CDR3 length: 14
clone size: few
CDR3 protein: CASTSGGSLTEAFF
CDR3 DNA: TGTGCCAGCACCTCCGGAGGGAGCCTCACTGAAGCTTTCTTT

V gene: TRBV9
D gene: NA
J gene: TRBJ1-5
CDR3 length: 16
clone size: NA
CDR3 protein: CASSEYSASSNQPQHF
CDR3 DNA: TGTGCCAGCAGTGAGTACAGCGCATCTAGCAATCAGCCCCAGCATTTT

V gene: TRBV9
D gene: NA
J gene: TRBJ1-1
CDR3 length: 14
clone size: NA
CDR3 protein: CASTLKGHYTEAFF
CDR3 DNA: TGTGCCAGCACCCTTAAAGGACACTACACTGAAGCTTTCTTT

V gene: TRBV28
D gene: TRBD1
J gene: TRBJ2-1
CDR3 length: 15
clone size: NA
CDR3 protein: CASSLGTGYQNEQFF
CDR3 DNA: TGTGCCAGCAGTTTAGGGACAGGGTACCAGAATGAGCAGTTCTTC

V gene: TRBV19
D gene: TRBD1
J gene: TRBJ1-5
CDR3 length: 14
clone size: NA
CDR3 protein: CASSPGQGGPPQHF
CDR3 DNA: TGTGCCAGTAGTCCAGGACAGGGAGGCCCGCCCCAGCATTTT

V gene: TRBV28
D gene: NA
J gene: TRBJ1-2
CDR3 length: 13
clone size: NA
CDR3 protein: CASRLVGNYGYTF
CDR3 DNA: TGTGCCAGCAGGCTGGTGGGGAACTATGGCTACACCTTC

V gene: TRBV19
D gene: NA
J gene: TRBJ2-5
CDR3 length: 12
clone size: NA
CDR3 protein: CASSRDKETQYF
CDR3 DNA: TGTGCCAGTAGCAGGGATAAAGAGACCCAGTACTTC

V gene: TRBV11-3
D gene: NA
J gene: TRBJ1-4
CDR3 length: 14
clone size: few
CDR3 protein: CASSLEWSRGKLFF
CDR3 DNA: TGTGCCAGCAGCTTAGAATGGTCCCGCGGAAAACTGTTTTTT

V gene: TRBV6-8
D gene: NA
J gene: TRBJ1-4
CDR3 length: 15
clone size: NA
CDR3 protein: CASSYTTGTNEKLFF
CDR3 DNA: TGTGCCAGCAGTTACACCACGGGAACTAATGAAAAACTGTTTTTT

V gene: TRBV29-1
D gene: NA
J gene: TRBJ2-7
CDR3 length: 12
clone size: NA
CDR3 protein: CSVRRDGYEQYF
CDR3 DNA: TGCAGCGTCCGACGGGACGGCTACGAGCAGTACTTC

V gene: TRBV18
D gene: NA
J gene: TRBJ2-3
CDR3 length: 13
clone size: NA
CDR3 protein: CASSTGGADTQYF
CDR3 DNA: TGTGCCAGCTCAACAGGTGGCGCAGATACGCAGTATTTT

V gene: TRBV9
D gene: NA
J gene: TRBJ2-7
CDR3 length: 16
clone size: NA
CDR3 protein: CASSVGAQGSDYEQYF
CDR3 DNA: TGTGCCAGCAGCGTAGGTGCCCAGGGCTCCGATTACGAGCAGTACTTC

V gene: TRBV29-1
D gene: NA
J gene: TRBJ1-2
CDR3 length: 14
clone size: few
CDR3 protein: CSVGGCRGCYGYTF
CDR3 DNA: TGCAGCGTGGGGGGTTGCCGGGGCTGCTATGGCTACACCTTC

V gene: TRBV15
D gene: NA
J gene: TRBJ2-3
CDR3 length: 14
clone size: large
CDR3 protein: CATSRDRGLDTQYF
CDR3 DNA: TGTGCCACCAGCAGAGATCGGGGCCTTGATACGCAGTATTTT

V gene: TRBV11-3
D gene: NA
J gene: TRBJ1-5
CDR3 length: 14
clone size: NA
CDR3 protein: CASTINRVGQPQHF
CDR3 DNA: TGTGCCAGCACCATTAATCGCGTAGGGCAGCCCCAGCATTTT

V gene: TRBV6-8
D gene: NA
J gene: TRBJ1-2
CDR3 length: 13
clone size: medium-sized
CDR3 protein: CASSYEDRNTYTF
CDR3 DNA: TGTGCCAGCAGTTATGAGGACAGAAATACCTACACCTTC

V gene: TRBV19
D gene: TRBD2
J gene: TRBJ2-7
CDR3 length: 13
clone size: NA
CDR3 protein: CASSPGLVYEQYF
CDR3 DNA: TGTGCCAGTAGTCCGGGACTAGTCTACGAGCAGTACTTC

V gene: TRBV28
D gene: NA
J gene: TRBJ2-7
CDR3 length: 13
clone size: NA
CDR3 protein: CASSPTYSYEQYF
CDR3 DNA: TGTGCCAGCAGTCCGACATACTCCTACGAGCAGTACTTC

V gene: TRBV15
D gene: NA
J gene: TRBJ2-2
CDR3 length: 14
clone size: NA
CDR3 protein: CATSRDNGAGELFF
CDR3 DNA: TGTGCCACCAGCAGAGATAATGGAGCCGGGGAGCTGTTTTTT

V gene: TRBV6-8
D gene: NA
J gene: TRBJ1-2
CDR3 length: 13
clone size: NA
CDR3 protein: CAIRKNLNYGYTF
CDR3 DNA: TGTGCCATCAGAAAAAACCTTAACTATGGCTACACCTTC

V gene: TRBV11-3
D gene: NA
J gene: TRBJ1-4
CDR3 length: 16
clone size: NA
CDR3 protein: CASGDGSSATNEKLFF
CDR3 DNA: TGTGCCAGCGGGGACGGAAGTTCTGCAACTAATGAAAAACTGTTTTTT

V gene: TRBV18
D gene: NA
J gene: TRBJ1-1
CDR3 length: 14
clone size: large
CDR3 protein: CASSPRVGNTEAFF
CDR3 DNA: TGTGCCAGCTCTCCGCGGGTTGGGAACACTGAAGCTTTCTTT

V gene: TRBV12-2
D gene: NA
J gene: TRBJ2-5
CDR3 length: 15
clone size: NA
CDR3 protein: CASQGRLAGRETQYF
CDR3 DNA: TGTGCCTCTCAGGGGAGACTAGCGGGGAGAGAGACCCAGTACTTC

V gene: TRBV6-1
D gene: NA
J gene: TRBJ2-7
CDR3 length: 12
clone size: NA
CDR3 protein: CASSEEGLEQYF
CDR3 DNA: TGTGCCAGCAGTGAAGAAGGCCTCGAGCAGTACTTC

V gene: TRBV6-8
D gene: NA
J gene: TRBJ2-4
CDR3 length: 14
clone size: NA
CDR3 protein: CASSSQGAKNIQYF
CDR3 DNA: TGTGCCAGCAGTTCTCAGGGGGCCAAAAACATTCAGTACTTC

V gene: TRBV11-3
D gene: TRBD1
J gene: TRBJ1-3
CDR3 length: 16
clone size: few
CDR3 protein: CASSQPGGASGNTIYF
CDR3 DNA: TGTGCCAGCAGCCAGCCAGGGGGGGCATCTGGAAACACCATATATTTT

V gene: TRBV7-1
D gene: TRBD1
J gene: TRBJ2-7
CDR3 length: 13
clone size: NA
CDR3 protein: CASSPRQGSEQYF
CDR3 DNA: TGTGCCAGCAGCCCCCGACAGGGTAGCGAGCAGTACTTC

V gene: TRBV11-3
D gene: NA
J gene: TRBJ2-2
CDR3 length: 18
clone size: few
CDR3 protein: CASSLRGARFSNTGELFF
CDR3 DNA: TGTGCCAGCAGCTTACGTGGGGCTAGATTTTCGAACACCGGGGAGCTGTTTTTT

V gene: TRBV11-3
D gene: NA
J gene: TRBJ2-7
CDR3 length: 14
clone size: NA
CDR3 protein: CASSPDGTTYEQYF
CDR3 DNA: TGTGCCAGCAGCCCAGACGGGACAACCTACGAGCAGTACTTC

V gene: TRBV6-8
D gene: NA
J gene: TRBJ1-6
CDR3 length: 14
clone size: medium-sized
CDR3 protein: CASSRQRGDSPLHF
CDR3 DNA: TGTGCCAGCAGCCGTCAACGGGGGGATTCACCCCTCCACTTT

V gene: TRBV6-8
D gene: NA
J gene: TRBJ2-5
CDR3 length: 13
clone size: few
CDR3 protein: CASTKQVQETQYF
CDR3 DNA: TGTGCCAGCACTAAACAGGTTCAAGAGACCCAGTACTTC

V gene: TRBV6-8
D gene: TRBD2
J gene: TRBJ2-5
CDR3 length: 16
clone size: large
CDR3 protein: CASRSSGGSWYETQYF
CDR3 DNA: TGTGCCAGCAGATCTAGCGGGGGGTCCTGGTACGAGACCCAGTACTTC

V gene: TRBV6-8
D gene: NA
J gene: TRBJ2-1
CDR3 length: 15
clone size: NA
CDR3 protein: CASRVGGLGYNEQFF
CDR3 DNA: TGTGCCAGCAGGGTCGGGGGGCTGGGATACAATGAGCAGTTCTTC

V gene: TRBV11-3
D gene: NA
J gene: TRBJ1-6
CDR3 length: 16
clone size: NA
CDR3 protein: CASSLGFGDTASPLHF
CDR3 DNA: TGTGCCAGCAGCTTGGGTTTCGGGGACACAGCCTCCCCCCTCCACTTT